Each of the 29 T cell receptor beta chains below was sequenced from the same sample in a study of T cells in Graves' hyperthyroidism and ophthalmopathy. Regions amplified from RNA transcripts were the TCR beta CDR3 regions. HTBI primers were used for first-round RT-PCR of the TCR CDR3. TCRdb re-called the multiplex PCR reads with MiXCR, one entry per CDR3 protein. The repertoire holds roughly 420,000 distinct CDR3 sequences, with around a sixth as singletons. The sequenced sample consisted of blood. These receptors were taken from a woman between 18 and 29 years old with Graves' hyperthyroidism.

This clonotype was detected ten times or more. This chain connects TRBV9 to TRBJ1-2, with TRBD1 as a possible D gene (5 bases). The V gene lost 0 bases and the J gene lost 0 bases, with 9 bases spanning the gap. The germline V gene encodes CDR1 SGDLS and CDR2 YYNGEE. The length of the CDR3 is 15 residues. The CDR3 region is CASSVEQGSNYGYTF. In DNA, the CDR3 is TGTGCCAGCAGCGTAGAGCAGGGATCTAACTATGGCTACACCTTC.

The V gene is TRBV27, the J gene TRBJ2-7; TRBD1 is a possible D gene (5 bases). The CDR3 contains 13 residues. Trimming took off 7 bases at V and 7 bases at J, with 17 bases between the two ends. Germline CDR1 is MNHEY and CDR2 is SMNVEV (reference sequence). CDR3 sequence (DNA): TGTGCCAGCATCGGAACCGGTTACAGGGAGCAGTACTTC. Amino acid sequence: CASIGTGYREQYF.

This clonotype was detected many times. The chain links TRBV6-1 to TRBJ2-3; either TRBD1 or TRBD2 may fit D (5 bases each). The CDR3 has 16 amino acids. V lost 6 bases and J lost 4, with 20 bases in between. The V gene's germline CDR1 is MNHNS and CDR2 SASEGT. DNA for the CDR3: TGTGCCAGCAGGCCCACCGGGGCGCGGGTCCCAGATACGCAGTATTTT. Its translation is CASRPTGARVPDTQYF.

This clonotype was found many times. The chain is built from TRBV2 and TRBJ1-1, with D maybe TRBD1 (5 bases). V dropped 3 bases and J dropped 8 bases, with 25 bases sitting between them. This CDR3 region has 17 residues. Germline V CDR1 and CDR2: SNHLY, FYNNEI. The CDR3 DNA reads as TGTGCCAGCAGTGAGGTTATTAACTTGGGGACGGCTAGCGAAGCTTTCTTT. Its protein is CASSEVINLGTASEAFF. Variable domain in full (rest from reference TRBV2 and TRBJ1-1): EPEVTQTPSHQVTQMGQEVILRCVPISNHLYFYWYRQILGQKVEFLVSFYNNEISEKSEIFDDQFSVERPDGSNFTLKIRSTKLEDSAMYFCASSEVINLGTASEAFFGQGTRLTVV.

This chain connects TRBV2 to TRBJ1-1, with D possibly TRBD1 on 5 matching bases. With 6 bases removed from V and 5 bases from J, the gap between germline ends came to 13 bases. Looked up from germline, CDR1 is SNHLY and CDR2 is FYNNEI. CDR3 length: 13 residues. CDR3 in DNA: TGTGCCAGCAGAGCACCGGGACGAACTGAAGCTTTCTTT. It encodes CASRAPGRTEAFF.

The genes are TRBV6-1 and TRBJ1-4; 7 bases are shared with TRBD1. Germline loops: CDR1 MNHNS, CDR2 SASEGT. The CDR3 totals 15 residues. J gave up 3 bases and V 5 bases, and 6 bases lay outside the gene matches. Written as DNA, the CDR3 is TGTGCCAGCAGTCTTCAGACAGGGCCTAATGAAAAACTGTTTTTT. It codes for CASSLQTGPNEKLFF.

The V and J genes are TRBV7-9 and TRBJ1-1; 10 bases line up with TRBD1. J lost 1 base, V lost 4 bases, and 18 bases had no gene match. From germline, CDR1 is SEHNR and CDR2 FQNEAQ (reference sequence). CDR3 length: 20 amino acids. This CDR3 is CASSSDIFRDRGTANTEAFF. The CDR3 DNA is TGTGCCAGCAGCTCAGATATATTCCGGGACAGGGGAACCGCGAACACTGAAGCTTTCTTT.

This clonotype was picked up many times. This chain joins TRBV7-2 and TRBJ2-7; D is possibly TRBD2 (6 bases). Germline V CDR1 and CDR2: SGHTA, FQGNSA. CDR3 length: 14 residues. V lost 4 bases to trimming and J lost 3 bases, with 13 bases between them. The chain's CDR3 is CASSSGLNFYEQYF. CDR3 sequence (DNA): TGTGCCAGCAGCTCCGGACTAAACTTCTACGAGCAGTACTTC.

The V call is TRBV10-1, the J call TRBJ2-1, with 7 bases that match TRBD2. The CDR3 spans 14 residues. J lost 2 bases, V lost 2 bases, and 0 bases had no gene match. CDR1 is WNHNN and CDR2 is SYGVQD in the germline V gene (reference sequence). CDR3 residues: CASSEGRAYNEQFF. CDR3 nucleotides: TGCGCCAGCAGTGAGGGGAGGGCCTACAATGAGCAGTTCTTC.

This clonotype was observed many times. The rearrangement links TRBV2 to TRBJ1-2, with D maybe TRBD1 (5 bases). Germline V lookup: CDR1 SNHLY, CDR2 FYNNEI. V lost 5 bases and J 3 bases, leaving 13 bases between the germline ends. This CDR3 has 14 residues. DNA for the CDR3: TGTGCCAGCAGTATTCGACGGGACTACTATGGCTACACCTTC. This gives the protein CASSIRRDYYGYTF.

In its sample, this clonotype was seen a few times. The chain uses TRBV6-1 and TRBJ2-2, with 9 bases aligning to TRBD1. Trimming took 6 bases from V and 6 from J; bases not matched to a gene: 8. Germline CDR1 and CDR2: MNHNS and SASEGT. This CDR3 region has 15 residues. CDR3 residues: CASRTDRGDAGELFF. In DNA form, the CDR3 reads TGTGCCAGCAGGACAGACAGGGGGGACGCCGGGGAGCTGTTTTTT.

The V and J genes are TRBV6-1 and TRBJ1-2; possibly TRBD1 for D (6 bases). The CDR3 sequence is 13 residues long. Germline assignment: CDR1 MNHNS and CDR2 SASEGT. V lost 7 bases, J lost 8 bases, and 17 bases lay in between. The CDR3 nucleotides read TGTGCCAGCATGTTCCGGGGGCCGCAGGGCTACACCTTC. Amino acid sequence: CASMFRGPQGYTF.

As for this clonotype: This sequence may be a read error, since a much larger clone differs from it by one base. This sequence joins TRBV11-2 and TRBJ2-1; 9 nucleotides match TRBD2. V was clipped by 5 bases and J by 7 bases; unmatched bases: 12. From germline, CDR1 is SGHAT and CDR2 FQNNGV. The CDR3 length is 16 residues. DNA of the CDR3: TGTGCCAGCAGCCCACCATCCGGGACTAGCCGAAATGAGCAGTTCTTC. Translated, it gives CASSPPSGTSRNEQFF.

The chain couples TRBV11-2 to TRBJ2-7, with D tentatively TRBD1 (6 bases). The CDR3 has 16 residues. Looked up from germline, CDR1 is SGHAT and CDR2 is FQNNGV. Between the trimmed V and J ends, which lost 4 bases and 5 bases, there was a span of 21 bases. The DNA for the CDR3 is TGTGCCAGCAGCTGGGGAAGGGGGAGCGTGGACGACGAGCAGTACTTC. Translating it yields CASSWGRGSVDDEQYF.

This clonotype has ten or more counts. The DNA for the CDR3 is TGTGCCAGCAGATTAAGCGGGGGGGCTTACAATGAGCAGTTCTTC. Its translation is CASRLSGGAYNEQFF. The chain combines TRBV3-1 with TRBJ2-1, with 10 bases that match TRBD2. There are 15 residues in the CDR3. CDR1 is LGHDT and CDR2 is YNNKEL in the germline V gene (reference sequence). The V gene end was trimmed by 6 bases and the J gene end by 4 bases; junction bases not matched to a gene: 6.

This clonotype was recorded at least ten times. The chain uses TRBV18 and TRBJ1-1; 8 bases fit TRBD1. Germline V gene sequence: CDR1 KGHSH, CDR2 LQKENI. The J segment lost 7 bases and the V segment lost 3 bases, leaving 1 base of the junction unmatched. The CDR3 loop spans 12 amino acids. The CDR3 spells CASSPGTGEAFF. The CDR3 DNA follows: TGTGCCAGCTCACCCGGGACAGGTGAAGCTTTCTTT.

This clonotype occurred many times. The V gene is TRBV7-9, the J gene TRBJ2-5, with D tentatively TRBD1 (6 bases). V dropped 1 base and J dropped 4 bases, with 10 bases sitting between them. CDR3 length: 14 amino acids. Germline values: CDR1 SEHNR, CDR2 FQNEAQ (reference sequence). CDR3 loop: CASSLDRVAETQYF. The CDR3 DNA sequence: TGTGCCAGCAGCTTAGACAGGGTTGCAGAGACCCAGTACTTC.

The CDR3 region has the DNA TGTGCCAGCACGGGACAGGGGGCTGGAAACACCATATATTTT. Translating gives CASTGQGAGNTIYF. V usage is TRBV28 and J usage is TRBJ1-3; 11 nucleotides align to TRBD1. The J segment lost 2 bases and the V segment lost 7 bases, leaving 1 base of the junction unmatched. The CDR3 is 14 amino acids. Germline V gives CDR1 MDHEN, CDR2 SYDVKM.

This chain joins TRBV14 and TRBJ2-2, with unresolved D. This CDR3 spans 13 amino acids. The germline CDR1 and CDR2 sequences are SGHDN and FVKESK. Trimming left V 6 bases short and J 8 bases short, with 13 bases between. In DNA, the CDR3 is TGTGCCAGCAGTTTGGACCTACCTGGGGAGCTGTTTTTT. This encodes CASSLDLPGELFF.

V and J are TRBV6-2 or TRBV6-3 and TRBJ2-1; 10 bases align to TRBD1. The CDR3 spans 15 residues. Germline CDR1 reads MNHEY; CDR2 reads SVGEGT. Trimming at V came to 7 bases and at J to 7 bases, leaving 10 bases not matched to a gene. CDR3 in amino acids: CASTHWGTGVNEQFF. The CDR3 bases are TGTGCCAGCACCCACTGGGGGACAGGGGTGAATGAGCAGTTCTTC.

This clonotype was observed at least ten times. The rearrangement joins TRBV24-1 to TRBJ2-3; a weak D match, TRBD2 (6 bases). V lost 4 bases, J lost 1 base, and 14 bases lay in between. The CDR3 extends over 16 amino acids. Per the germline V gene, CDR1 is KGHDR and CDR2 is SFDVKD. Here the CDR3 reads CATSDRSSVRTDTQYF. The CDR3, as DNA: TGTGCCACCAGTGACCGTTCTAGCGTTCGCACAGATACGCAGTATTTT.

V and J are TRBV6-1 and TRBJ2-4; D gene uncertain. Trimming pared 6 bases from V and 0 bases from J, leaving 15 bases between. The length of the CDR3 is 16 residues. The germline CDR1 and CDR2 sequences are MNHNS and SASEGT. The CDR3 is CASRPGGRIAKNIQYF. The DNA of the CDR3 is TGTGCCAGCAGGCCCGGTGGGCGGATAGCCAAAAACATTCAGTACTTC.

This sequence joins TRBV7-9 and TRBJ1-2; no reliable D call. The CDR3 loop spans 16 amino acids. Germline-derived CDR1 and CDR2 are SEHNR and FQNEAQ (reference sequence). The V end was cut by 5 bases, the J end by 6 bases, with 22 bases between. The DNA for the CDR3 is TGTGCCAGCAGCGTTCGACATGCCCAGACCGGGCATGGCTACACCTTC. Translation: CASSVRHAQTGHGYTF.

The CDR3 is CASSPGPAYNEQFF. CDR3 bases: TGTGCCAGCTCACCTGGACCAGCCTACAATGAGCAGTTCTTC. The chain recombines TRBV18 with TRBJ2-1; no reliable D call. The germline V and J ends were trimmed by 3 bases and 2 bases, with 8 bases remaining between them. The CDR3 runs 14 residues. Per the germline V gene, CDR1 is KGHSH and CDR2 is LQKENI.

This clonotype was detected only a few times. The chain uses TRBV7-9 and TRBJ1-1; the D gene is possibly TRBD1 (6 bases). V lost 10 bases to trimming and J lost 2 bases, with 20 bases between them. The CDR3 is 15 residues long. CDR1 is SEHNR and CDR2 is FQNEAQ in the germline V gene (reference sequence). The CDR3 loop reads CATHHRVHFNTEAFF. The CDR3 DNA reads TGTGCCACCCACCACAGGGTACATTTCAACACTGAAGCTTTCTTT.

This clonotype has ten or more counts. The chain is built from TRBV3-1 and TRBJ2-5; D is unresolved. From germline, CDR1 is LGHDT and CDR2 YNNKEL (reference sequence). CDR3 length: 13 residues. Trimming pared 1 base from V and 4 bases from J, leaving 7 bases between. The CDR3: CASSQVTGETQYF. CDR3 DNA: TGTGCCAGCAGCCAAGTTACGGGAGAGACCCAGTACTTC.

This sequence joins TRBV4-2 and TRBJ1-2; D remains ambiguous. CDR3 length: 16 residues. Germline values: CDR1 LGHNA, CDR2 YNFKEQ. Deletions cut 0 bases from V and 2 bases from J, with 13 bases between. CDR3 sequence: CASSQEQRSWNYGYTF. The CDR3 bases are TGTGCCAGCAGCCAAGAACAGAGGTCATGGAACTATGGCTACACCTTC.

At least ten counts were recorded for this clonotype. The CDR3 nucleotides are TGCAGTGCTAGAGAGACTAGGGAGTATCTGGAGCAGTACTTC. Translated, it gives CSARETREYLEQYF. The rearrangement links TRBV20-1 to TRBJ2-7, with a weak D call TRBD2 (6 bases). CDR3 size: 14 residues. With 0 bases removed from V and 7 bases from J, the gap between germline ends came to 16 bases. Germline V CDR1 and CDR2: DFQATT, SNEGSKA (reference sequence).

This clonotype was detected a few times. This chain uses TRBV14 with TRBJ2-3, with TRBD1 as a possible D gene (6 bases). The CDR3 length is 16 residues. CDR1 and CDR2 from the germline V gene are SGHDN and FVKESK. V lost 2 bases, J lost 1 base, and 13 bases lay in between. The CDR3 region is CASSQTHRVGTDTQYF. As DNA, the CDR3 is TGTGCCAGCAGCCAAACGCACAGGGTAGGCACAGATACGCAGTATTTT.